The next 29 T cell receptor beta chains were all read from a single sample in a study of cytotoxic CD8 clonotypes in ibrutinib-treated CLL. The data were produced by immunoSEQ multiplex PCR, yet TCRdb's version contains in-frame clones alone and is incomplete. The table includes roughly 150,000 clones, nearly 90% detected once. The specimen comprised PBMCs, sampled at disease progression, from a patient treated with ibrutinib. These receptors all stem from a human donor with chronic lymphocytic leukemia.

The CDR3 DNA is TGTGCCAGCAGAGGCTCTGGGGCCAACGTCCTGACTTTC. Amino acid sequence: CASRGSGANVLTF. This rearrangement joins TRBV25-1 to TRBJ2-6; D not resolved. V was cut by 6 bases and J by 0 bases, with 3 bases left in between. This CDR3 is built from 13 residues. Germline V lookup: CDR1 MGHDK, CDR2 SYGVNS.

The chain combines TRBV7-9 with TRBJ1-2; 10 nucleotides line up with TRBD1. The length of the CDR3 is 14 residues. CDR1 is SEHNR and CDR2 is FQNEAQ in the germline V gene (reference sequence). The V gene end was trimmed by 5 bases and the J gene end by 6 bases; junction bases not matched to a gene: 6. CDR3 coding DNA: TGTGCCAGCAGCCCCCGACAGGGGGCCGATGGCTACACCTTC. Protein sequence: CASSPRQGADGYTF.

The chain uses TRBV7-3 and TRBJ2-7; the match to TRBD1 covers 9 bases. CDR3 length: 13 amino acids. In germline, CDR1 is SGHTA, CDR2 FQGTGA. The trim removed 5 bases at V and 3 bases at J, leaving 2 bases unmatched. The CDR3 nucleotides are TGTGCCAGCAGCCAGACAGGGGGCTACGAGCAGTACTTC. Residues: CASSQTGGYEQYF.

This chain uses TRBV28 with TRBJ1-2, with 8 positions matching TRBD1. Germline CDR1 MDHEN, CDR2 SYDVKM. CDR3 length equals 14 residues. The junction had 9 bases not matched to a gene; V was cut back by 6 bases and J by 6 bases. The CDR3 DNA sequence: TGTGCCAGCAGACCTCAGGGGGCACGGGATGGCTACACCTTC. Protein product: CASRPQGARDGYTF.

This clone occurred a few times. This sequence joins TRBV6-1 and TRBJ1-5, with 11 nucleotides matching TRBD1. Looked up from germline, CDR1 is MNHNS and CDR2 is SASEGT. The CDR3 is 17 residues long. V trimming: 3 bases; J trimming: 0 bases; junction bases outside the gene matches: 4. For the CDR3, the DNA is TGTGCCAGCAGTGATAAAGGGACAGGGGGTAGCAATCAGCCCCAGCATTTT. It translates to CASSDKGTGGSNQPQHF.

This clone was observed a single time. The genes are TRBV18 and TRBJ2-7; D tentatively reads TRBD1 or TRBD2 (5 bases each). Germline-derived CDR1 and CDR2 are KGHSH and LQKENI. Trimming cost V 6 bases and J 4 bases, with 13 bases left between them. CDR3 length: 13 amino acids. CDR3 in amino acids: CASSPRGEYEQYF. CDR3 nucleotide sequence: TGTGCCAGCTCCCCCCGGGGCGAGTACGAGCAGTACTTC.

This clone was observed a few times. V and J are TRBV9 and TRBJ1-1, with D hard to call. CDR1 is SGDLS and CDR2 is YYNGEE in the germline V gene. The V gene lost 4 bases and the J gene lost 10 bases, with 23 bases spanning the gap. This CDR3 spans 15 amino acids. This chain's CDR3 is CASSTSGYVRDRAFF. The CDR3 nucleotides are TGTGCCAGCAGCACAAGCGGTTACGTGAGGGATCGAGCTTTCTTT.

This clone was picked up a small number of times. The CDR3 DNA follows: TGTGCCAGCAGTTACTCGTATGGTATGAACACTGAAGCTTTCTTT. Encoded protein: CASSYSYGMNTEAFF. The chain links TRBV6-5 to TRBJ1-1; no firm D call. In germline, CDR1 is MNHEY, CDR2 SVGAGI. The germline V and J ends were trimmed by 0 bases and 0 bases, with 8 bases remaining between them. The CDR3 is made up of 15 amino acids.

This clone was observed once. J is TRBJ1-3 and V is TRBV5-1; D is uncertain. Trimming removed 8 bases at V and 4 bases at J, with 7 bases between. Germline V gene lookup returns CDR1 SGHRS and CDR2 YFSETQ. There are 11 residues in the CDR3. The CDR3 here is CASSPGNTIYF. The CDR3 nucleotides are TGCGCCAGTTCTCCCGGAAACACCATATATTTT.

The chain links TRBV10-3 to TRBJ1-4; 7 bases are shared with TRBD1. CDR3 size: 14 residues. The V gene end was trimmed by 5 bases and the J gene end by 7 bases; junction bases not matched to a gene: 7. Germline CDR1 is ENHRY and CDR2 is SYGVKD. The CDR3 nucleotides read TGTGCCATCAGTTCGACAGGGTATGGTGAAAAACTGTTTTTT. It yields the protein CAISSTGYGEKLFF.

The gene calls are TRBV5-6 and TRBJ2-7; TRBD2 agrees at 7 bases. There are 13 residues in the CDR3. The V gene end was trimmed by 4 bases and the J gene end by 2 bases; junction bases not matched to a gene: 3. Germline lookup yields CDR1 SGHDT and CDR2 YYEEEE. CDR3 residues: CASSRGLAYEQYF. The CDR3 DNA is TGTGCCAGCAGCCGCGGACTAGCCTACGAGCAGTACTTC.

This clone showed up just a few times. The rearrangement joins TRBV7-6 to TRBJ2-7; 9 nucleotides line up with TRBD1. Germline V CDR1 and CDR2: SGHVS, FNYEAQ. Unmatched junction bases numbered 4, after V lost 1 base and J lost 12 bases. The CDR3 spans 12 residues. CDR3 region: CASSLVGQGLYF. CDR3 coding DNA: TGTGCCAGCAGCTTAGTGGGACAGGGACTGTACTTC.

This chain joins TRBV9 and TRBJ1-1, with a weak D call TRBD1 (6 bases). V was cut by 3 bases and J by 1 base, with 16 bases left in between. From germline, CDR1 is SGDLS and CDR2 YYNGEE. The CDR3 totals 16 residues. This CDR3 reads CASSALQGLTNTEAFF. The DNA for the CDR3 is TGTGCCAGCAGCGCTCTACAGGGATTGACGAACACTGAAGCTTTCTTT.

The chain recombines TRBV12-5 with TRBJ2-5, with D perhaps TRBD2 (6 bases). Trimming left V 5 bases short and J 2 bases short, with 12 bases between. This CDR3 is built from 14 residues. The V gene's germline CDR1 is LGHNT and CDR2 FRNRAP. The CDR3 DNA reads TGTGCTAGTGGTCCGGAGGGACGTCAAGAGACCCAGTACTTC. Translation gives CASGPEGRQETQYF.

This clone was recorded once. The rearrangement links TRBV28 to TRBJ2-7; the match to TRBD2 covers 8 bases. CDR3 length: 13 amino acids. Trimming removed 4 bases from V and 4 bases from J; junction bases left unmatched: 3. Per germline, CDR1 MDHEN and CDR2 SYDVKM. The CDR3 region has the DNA TGTGCCAGCAGTTCCAGCGGGAGATACGAGCAGTACTTC. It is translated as CASSSSGRYEQYF.

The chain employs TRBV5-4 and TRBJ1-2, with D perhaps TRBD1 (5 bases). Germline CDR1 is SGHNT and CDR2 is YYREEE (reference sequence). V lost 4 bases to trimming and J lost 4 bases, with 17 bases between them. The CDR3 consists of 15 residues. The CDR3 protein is CASSRRDSTPYGYTF. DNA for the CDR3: TGTGCCAGCAGCCGTAGGGACTCAACCCCCTATGGCTACACCTTC.

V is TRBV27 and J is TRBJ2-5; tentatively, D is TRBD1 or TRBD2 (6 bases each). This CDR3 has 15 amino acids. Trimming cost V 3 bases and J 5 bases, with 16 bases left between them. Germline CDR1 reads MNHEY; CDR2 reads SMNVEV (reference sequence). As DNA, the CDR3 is TGTGCCAGCAGTTTTCTGGCCGGGGGCTCGGAGACCCAGTACTTC. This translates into CASSFLAGGSETQYF.

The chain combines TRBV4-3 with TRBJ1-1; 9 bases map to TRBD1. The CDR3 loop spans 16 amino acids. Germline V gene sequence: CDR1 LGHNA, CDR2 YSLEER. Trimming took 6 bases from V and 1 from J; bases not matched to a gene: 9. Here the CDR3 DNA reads TGCGCCAGCAGTCACAGGACAGGGGCTGGGAACACTGAAGCTTTCTTT. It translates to CASSHRTGAGNTEAFF.

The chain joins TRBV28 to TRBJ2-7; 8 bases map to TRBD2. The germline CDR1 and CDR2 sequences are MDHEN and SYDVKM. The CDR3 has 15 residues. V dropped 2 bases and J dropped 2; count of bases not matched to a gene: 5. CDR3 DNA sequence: TGTGCCAGCAGTTTACAAGCGGGGGTTCCCTACGAGCAGTACTTC. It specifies CASSLQAGVPYEQYF.

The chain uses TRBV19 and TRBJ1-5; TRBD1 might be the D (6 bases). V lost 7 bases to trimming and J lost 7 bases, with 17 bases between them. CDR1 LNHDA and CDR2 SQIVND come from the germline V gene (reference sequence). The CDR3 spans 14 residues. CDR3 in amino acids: CASTVWEGDQPQHF. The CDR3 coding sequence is TGTGCCAGTACGGTTTGGGAGGGGGACCAGCCCCAGCATTTT.

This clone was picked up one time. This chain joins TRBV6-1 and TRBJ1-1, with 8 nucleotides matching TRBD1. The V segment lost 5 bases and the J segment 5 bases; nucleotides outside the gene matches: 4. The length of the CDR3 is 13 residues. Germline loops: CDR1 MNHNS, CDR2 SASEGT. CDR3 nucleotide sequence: TGTGCCAGCAGTCAGGGGGCGCCGACTGAAGCTTTCTTT. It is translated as CASSQGAPTEAFF.

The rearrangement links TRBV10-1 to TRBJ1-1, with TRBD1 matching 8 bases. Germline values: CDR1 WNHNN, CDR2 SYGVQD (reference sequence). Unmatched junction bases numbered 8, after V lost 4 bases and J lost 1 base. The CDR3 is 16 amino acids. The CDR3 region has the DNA TGCGCCAGCAGTGGGACCAGGGGGCGTGGGAACACTGAAGCTTTCTTT. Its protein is CASSGTRGRGNTEAFF.

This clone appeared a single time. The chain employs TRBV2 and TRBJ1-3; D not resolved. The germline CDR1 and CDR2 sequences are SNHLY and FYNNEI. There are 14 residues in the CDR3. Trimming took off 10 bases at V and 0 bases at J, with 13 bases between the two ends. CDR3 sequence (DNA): TGTGCCACCACGGTAGCAAACTCTGGAAACACCATATATTTT. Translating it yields CATTVANSGNTIYF. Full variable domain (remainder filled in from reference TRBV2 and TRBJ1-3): EPEVTQTPSHQVTQMGQEVILRCVPISNHLYFYWYRQILGQKVEFLVSFYNNEISEKSEIFDDQFSVERPDGSNFTLKIRSTKLEDSAMYFCATTVANSGNTIYFGEGSWLTVV.

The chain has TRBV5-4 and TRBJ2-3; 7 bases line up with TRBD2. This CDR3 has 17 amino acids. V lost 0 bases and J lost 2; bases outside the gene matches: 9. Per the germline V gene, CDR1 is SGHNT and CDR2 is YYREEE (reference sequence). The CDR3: CASSLAVTSDTTDTQYF. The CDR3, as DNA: TGTGCCAGCAGCTTGGCCGTAACTAGCGATACCACAGATACGCAGTATTTT.

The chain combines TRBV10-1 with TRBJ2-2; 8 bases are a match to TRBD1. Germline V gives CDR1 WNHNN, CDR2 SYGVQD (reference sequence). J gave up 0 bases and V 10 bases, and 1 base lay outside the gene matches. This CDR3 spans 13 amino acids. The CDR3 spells CAKGQANTGELFF. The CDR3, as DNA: TGCGCCAAGGGACAGGCGAACACCGGGGAGCTGTTTTTT.

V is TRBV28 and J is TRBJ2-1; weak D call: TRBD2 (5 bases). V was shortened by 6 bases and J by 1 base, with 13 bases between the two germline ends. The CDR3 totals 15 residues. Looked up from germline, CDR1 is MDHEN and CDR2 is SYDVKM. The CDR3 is CASSLGGLSYNEQFF. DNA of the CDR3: TGTGCCAGCAGCCTAGGCGGGTTATCCTACAATGAGCAGTTCTTC. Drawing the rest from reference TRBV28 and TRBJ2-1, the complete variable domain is DVKVTQSSRYLVKRTGEKVFLECVQDMDHENMFWYRQDPGLGLRLIYFSYDVKMKEKGDIPEGYSVSREKKERFSLILESASTNQTSMYLCASSLGGLSYNEQFFGPGTRLTVL.

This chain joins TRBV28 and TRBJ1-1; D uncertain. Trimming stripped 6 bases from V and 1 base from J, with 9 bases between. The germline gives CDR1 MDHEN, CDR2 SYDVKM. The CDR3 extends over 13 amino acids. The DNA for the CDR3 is TGTGCCAGCAGGGACCGGGGGAACACTGAAGCTTTCTTT. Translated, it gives CASRDRGNTEAFF.

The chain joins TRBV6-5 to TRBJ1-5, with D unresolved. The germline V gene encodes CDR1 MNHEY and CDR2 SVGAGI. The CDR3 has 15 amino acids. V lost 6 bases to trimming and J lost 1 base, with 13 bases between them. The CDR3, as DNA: TGTGCCAGCAGCCTCGGTCTATCGAGCAATCAGCCCCAGCATTTT. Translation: CASSLGLSSNQPQHF.

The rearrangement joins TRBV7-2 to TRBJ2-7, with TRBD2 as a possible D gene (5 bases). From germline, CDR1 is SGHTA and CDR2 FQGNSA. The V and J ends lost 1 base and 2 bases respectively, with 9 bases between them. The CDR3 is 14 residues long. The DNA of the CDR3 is TGTGCCAGCAGCTTAGGGACTTACCCCTACGAGCAGTACTTC. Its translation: CASSLGTYPYEQYF.